The clone carrying this T cell receptor beta chain was found a few times. The target antigen is unknown. Germline CDR1 is LGHNA and CDR2 is YNFKEQ. Trimming at V came to 0 bases and at J to 9 bases, leaving 13 bases not matched to a gene. The CDR3 spans 17 residues. TCRdb analysed the 5' RACE reads with MiXCR anew, one entry per CDR3 protein. There are approximately 500,000 distinct CDR3 sequences in the sample; 15% occur only once, and roughly 0.4% lies in the top ten. These data originate in a study of identical twins. Broader study findings: Invariant MAIT and iNKT cells could partly confound zero-insertion analyses. Cord blood's abundant beta clonotypes had fewer insertions, unlike memory repertoires.

Healthy Caucasian individuals made up all the donors. This sample also appeared in a second study, on yellow fever vaccine responses in identical twins. This second study says: Twins' vaccine T cell responses were reported to seem partly convergent and partly personalized.

The sequencing sample was made of CD4+ T cells sorted from blood. This sequence originates from a woman under 30 in good health. V is TRBV4-2 and J is TRBJ2-1; 8 bases are a match to TRBD2. The CDR3 sequence is CASSQDTGGGIMGEQFF. CDR3 in DNA: TGTGCCAGCAGCCAAGATACGGGCGGGGGGATTATGGGTGAGCAGTTCTTC.